This paragraph covers one T cell receptor beta chain sequence. Its antigen is unidentified. This CDR3 contains 15 residues. Germline V gene data show CDR1 as SGHRS and CDR2 as YFSETQ. The V and J ends lost 5 bases and 6 bases, in that order; junction bases with no gene match: 12. The data stem from a study of T cell responses to AZD1222 COVID-19 vaccine. Looking at the study overall: Whether given at about 4 or about 12 weeks, second doses were pooled. Study-wide results and limits: It was only after the peak T cell response that any repertoires were sampled. Baseline seropositivity occurred in only 5 or 6 AZD1222 recipients. Most donors were white British and more were female, and clonal diversity was possibly underestimated.

Sequencing used immunoSEQ multiplex PCR; TCRdb keeps in-frame clones, though not all of them. The sample holds some 85,000 clones, about 89% seen once. V and J are TRBV5-1 and TRBJ2-7; the match to TRBD1 covers 9 bases. Here the sequenced sample was peripheral blood, taken on day 0 of AZD1222 vaccination. This receptor was taken from an adult in good health. CDR3 sequence reads: CASRTAYRGPLEQYF. CDR3 sequence (DNA): TGCGCCAGCAGAACCGCCTACAGGGGGCCCCTCGAGCAGTACTTC.